Below, 17 T cell receptor beta chains from the same sample are listed, as sequenced in a study of T-cell memory formation after mild COVID-19. MiXCR, applied by TCRdb to the 5' RACE reads, yields one record per CDR3 protein. Of hundreds of thousands of distinct CDR3 sequences listed, less than 25% are singletons. Source material: PBMCs or a T cell subset sorted from them (not recorded which). The receptors derive from an adult woman who had mild COVID-19 (a few samples of this study predate the infection). Cell type and time point are not known.

The chain is built from TRBV7-8 and TRBJ1-1; 7 nucleotides line up with TRBD1. The J segment lost 6 bases and the V segment lost 5 bases, leaving 18 bases of the junction unmatched. Germline lookup yields CDR1 SGHVS and CDR2 FQNEAQ. The CDR3 contains 17 residues. CDR3 in amino acids: CASSLYLGDHRGAEAFF. The CDR3, as DNA: TGTGCCAGCAGCCTATACCTGGGGGACCACAGGGGCGCTGAAGCTTTCTTT.

This clonotype was counted only a few times. V usage is TRBV27 and J usage is TRBJ2-7; 7 bases match TRBD1. V gave up 5 bases and J gave up 3 bases; unmatched junction bases: 10. Per the germline V gene, CDR1 is MNHEY and CDR2 is SMNVEV (reference sequence). CDR3 size: 15 residues. The DNA for the CDR3 is TGTGCCAGCAGTCAAAGGGGGCGCGGTGGCTACGAGCAGTACTTC. Translation: CASSQRGRGGYEQYF.

V is TRBV10-3 and J is TRBJ1-1; TRBD1 matches at 7 bases. The germline V gene encodes CDR1 ENHRY and CDR2 SYGVKD. The CDR3 is 15 amino acids. V was clipped by 2 bases and J by 4 bases; unmatched bases: 7. CDR3: CAISEGRGQATEAFF. The DNA for the CDR3 is TGTGCCATCAGTGAGGGTAGGGGGCAAGCCACTGAAGCTTTCTTT.

This clonotype was found a few times. This chain connects TRBV29-1 to TRBJ2-7, with TRBD2 matching 14 bases. Germline CDR1 reads SQVTM; CDR2 reads ANQGSEA. This CDR3 comprises 14 residues. V was pared by 7 bases and J by 4 bases, with 6 bases of the junction left unmatched. The CDR3 region has the DNA TGCAGCGCGAAGAGGACTAGCGGGAGGTACGAGCAGTACTTC. Amino acids: CSAKRTSGRYEQYF.

This clonotype has more than one count but fewer than ten. The chain employs TRBV25-1 and TRBJ1-2, with 12 bases matching TRBD1. Trimming took 6 bases from V and 4 from J; bases not matched to a gene: 9. The CDR3 loop spans 16 amino acids. Germline lookup yields CDR1 MGHDK and CDR2 SYGVNS. CDR3 amino acids: CASSKLGTGGIYGYTF. The CDR3 DNA follows: TGTGCCAGCAGCAAACTCGGGACAGGGGGCATCTATGGCTACACCTTC.

This clonotype has a count of ten or more. The J gene is TRBJ2-7, the V gene TRBV12-3 or TRBV12-4; D is unresolved. V lost 6 bases and J lost 4, with 7 bases in between. The CDR3 sequence is 11 residues long. CDR3 residues: CASRQTYEQYF. For the CDR3, the DNA is TGTGCCAGCAGACAGACATACGAGCAGTACTTC.

This clonotype occurred a few times. V gene TRBV20-1 combines with J gene TRBJ1-1, with D perhaps matching TRBD1 (5 bases). The CDR3 consists of 13 residues. The V and J ends lost 6 bases and 3 bases respectively, with 14 bases between them. Germline V gives CDR1 DFQATT, CDR2 SNEGSKA (reference sequence). In nucleotides, the CDR3 is TGCAGTGCCAGGGCGGGAATTTACACTGAAGCTTTCTTT. Protein: CSARAGIYTEAFF.

This chain joins TRBV5-1 and TRBJ2-1, with 8 bases lining up with TRBD2. This CDR3 has 15 amino acids. The J segment lost 8 bases and the V segment lost 3 bases, leaving 10 bases of the junction unmatched. From germline, CDR1 is SGHRS and CDR2 YFSETQ. The CDR3 DNA follows: TGCGCCAGCAGCTCAGGAGGCGGGAGGAGCGATGAGCAGTTCTTC. Translation: CASSSGGGRSDEQFF. The full variable domain, rest sourced from reference TRBV5-1 and TRBJ2-1, is KAGVTQTPRYLIKTRGQQVTLSCSPISGHRSVSWYQQTPGQGLQFLFEYFSETQRNKGNFPGRFSGRQFSNSRSEMNVSTLELGDSALYLCASSSGGGRSDEQFFGPGTRLTVL.

This clonotype was seen at least ten times. The gene calls are TRBV4-3 and TRBJ2-7, with D perhaps matching TRBD2 (6 bases). Trimming took 5 bases from V and 2 from J, leaving 13 bases between them. CDR1 LGHNA and CDR2 YSLEER come from the germline V gene. This CDR3 has 14 amino acids. The CDR3 loop is CASSSSTSPYEQYF. DNA for the CDR3: TGCGCCAGCAGCTCCTCGACTAGTCCCTACGAGCAGTACTTC.

The CDR3 here is CASRAGTAFYGYTF. The CDR3 DNA follows: TGTGCCAGCAGAGCCGGGACAGCCTTTTATGGCTACACCTTC. The genes are TRBV6-2 or TRBV6-3 and TRBJ1-2; TRBD1 agrees at 7 bases. The junction had 9 bases not matched to a gene; V was cut back by 6 bases and J by 5 bases. The germline gives CDR1 MNHEY, CDR2 SVGEGT. CDR3 length: 14 residues.

This clonotype occurred a few times. This rearrangement joins TRBV4-2 to TRBJ1-6, with TRBD1 matching over 10 bases. The CDR3 totals 15 residues. V trimming: 5 bases; J trimming: 9 bases; junction bases outside the gene matches: 7. Germline lookup yields CDR1 LGHNA and CDR2 YNFKEQ. The chain's CDR3 is CASSDRDRGLSPLHF. DNA for the CDR3: TGTGCCAGCAGCGACCGGGACAGGGGTCTTTCACCCCTCCACTTT.

This clonotype was observed a handful of times. The chain combines TRBV24-1 with TRBJ2-2; D is unclear. CDR1 and CDR2 (germline): KGHDR, SFDVKD. This CDR3 region has 15 residues. Trimming pared 4 bases from V and 0 bases from J, leaving 8 bases between. The CDR3 is CATSELDPNTGELFF. The CDR3 region has the DNA TGTGCCACCAGTGAACTCGACCCGAACACCGGGGAGCTGTTTTTT.

A few counts support this clonotype. The genes are TRBV4-3 and TRBJ2-7, with D perhaps given as TRBD1 or TRBD2 (5 bases each). The CDR3 totals 16 residues. From germline, CDR1 is LGHNA and CDR2 YSLEER. The V end lost 0 bases, the J end lost 3 bases, and 15 bases lay between the germline ends. CDR3 loop: CASSQDLRGRFYEQYF. CDR3 DNA: TGCGCCAGCAGCCAAGATCTGAGGGGACGTTTCTACGAGCAGTACTTC.

In its sample, this clonotype was seen many times. V is TRBV5-6 and J is TRBJ2-1; either TRBD1 or TRBD2 may fit D (5 bases each). Trimming removed 0 bases from V and 0 bases from J, with 7 bases in between. Germline lookup yields CDR1 SGHDT and CDR2 YYEEEE. The CDR3 loop spans 15 amino acids. The chain's CDR3 is CASSLGGNSYNEQFF. The CDR3, as DNA: TGTGCCAGCAGCTTGGGGGGGAACTCCTACAATGAGCAGTTCTTC.

The chain has TRBV30 and TRBJ1-2; 8 positions agree with TRBD1. Germline V gene lookup returns CDR1 GTSNPN and CDR2 SVGIG (reference sequence). The CDR3 is 13 amino acids. Unmatched junction bases numbered 2, after V lost 2 bases and J lost 3 bases. The CDR3 DNA reads as TGTGCCTGGAGTTCGGGACAGGACTATGGCTACACCTTC. Protein sequence: CAWSSGQDYGYTF.

This sequence joins TRBV7-9 and TRBJ2-1; 12 nucleotides agree with TRBD2. The CDR3 is made up of 17 amino acids. With 4 bases clipped from V and 5 bases from J, the junction kept 9 bases outside the gene matches. The germline CDR1 and CDR2 sequences are SEHNR and FQNEAQ (reference sequence). The CDR3 reads CASSSQRGTSGHNEQFF. The CDR3 bases are TGTGCCAGCAGCTCCCAAAGGGGGACTAGCGGGCACAATGAGCAGTTCTTC.

This chain joins TRBV19 and TRBJ2-1; 8 positions match TRBD2. Germline V lookup: CDR1 LNHDA, CDR2 SQIVND (reference sequence). There are 15 residues in the CDR3. The V gene end was trimmed by 5 bases and the J gene end by 10 bases; junction bases not matched to a gene: 13. The CDR3 loop reads CASSVQSSGPPEQFF. The CDR3 region has the DNA TGTGCCAGTAGTGTTCAGTCTAGCGGGCCTCCGGAGCAGTTCTTC.